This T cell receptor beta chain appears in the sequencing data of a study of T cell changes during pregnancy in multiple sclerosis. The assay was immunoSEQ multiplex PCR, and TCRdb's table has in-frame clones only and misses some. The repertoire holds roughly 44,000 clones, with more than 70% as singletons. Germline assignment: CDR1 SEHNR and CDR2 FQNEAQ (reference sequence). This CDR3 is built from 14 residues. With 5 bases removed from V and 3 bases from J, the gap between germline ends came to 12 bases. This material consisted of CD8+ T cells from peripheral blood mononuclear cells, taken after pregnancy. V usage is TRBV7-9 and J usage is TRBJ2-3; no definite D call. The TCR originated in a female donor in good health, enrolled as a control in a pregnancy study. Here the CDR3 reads CASSPGARTDTQYF. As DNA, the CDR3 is TGTGCCAGCAGCCCTGGCGCTAGGACAGATACGCAGTATTTT.